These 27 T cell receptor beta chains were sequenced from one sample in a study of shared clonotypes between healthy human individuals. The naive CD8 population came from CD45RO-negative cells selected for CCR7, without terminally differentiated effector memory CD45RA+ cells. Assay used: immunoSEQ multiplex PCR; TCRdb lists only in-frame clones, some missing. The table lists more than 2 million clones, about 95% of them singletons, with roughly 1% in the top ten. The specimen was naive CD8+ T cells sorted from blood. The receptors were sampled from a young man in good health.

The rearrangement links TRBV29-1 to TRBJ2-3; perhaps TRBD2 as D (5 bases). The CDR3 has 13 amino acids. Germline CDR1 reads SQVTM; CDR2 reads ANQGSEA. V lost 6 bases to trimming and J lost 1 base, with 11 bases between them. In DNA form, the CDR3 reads TGCAGCGTCCGGGGTGGCGGCACAGATACGCAGTATTTT. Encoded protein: CSVRGGGTDTQYF.

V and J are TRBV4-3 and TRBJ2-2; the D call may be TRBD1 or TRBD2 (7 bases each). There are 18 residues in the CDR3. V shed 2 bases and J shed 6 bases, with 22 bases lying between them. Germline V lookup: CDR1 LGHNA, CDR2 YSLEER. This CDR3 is CASSQFPGGTDAPGELFF. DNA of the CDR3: TGCGCCAGCAGCCAATTCCCCGGGGGGACAGACGCTCCCGGGGAGCTGTTTTTT.

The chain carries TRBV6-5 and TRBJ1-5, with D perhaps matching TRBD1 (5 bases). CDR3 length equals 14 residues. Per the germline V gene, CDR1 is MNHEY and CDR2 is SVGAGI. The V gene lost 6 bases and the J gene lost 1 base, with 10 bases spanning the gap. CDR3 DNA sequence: TGTGCCAGCAGGTCAGGGTCGAGCAATCAGCCCCAGCATTTT. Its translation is CASRSGSSNQPQHF.

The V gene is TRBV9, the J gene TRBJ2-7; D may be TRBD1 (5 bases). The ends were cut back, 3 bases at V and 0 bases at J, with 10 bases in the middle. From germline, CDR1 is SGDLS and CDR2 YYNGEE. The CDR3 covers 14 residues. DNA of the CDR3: TGTGCCAGCAGCGCAGACAGAGGCTCCTACGAGCAGTACTTC. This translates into CASSADRGSYEQYF.

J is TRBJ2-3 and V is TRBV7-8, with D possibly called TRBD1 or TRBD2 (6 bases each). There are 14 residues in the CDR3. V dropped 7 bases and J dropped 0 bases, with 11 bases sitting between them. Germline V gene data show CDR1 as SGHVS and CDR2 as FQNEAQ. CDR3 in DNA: TGTGCCAGCATGGGGGGACATAGCACAGATACGCAGTATTTT. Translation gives CASMGGHSTDTQYF.

DNA of the CDR3: TGTGCCAGCAGCCCGCTGGGACAGGGGATCACCGGGGAGCTGTTTTTT. Residues: CASSPLGQGITGELFF. V is TRBV9 and J is TRBJ2-2; 10 bases line up with TRBD1. This CDR3 comprises 16 residues. Looked up from germline, CDR1 is SGDLS and CDR2 is YYNGEE. V trimming: 4 bases; J trimming: 4 bases; junction bases outside the gene matches: 7.

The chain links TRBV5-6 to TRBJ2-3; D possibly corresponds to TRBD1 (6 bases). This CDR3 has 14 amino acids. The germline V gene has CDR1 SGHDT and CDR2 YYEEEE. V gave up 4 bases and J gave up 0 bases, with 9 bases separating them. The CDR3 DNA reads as TGTGCCAGCAGCCCGGACAGCAGCACAGATACGCAGTATTTT. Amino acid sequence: CASSPDSSTDTQYF.

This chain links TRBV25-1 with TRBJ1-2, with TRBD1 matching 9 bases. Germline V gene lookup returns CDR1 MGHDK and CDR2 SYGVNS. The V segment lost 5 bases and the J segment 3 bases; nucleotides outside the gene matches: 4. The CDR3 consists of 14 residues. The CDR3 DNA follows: TGTGCCAGCAGTTTCGGACAGGGGCACTATGGCTACACCTTC. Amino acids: CASSFGQGHYGYTF.

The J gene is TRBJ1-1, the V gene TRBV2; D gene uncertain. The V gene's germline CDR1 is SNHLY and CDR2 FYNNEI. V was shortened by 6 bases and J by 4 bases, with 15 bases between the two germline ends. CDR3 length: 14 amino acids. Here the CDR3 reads CASRLGPRATEAFF. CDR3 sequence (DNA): TGTGCCAGCAGGTTAGGACCTAGAGCCACTGAAGCTTTCTTT.

The CDR3 protein is CASSLLGIQETQYF. The CDR3, as DNA: TGTGCCAGCAGCTTATTAGGAATCCAAGAGACCCAGTACTTC. The rearrangement links TRBV13 to TRBJ2-5; D is undetermined. V was cut by 2 bases and J by 1 base, with 8 bases left in between. This CDR3 is built from 14 residues. Per the germline V gene, CDR1 is PRHDT and CDR2 is FYEKMQ (reference sequence). Drawing the rest from reference TRBV13 and TRBJ2-5, the complete variable domain is AAGVIQSPRHLIKEKRETATLKCYPIPRHDTVYWYQQGPGQDPQFLISFYEKMQSDKGSIPDRFSAQQFSDYHSELNMSSLELGDSALYFCASSLLGIQETQYFGPGTRLLVL.

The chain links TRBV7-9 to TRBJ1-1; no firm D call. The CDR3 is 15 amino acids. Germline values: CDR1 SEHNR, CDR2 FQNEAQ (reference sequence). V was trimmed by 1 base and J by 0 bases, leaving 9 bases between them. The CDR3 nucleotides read TGTGCCAGCAGCTTAGGGTCCAGTCTGAACACTGAAGCTTTCTTT. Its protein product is CASSLGSSLNTEAFF.

CDR3 sequence (DNA): TGCGCCAGCAGCTTGGGGCGGGCAGGGGGCTACTACGAGCAGTACTTC. Protein sequence: CASSLGRAGGYYEQYF. The rearrangement joins TRBV5-1 to TRBJ2-7; 8 positions match TRBD1. There are 16 residues in the CDR3. Trimming removed 0 bases from V and 3 bases from J; junction bases left unmatched: 8. Germline-derived CDR1 and CDR2 are SGHRS and YFSETQ.

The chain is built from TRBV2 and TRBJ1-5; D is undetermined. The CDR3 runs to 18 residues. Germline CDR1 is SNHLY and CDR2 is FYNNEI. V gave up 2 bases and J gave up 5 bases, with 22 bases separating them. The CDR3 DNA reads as TGTGCCAGCAGTGAATCCCTTTATAAGAATAACAGAGATCAGCCCCAGCATTTT. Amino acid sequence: CASSESLYKNNRDQPQHF.

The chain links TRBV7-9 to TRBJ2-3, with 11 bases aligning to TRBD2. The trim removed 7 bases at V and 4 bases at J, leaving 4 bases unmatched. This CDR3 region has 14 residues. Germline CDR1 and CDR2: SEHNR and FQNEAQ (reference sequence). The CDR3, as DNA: TGTGCCAGCACCCTACTAGCGGGGGCAGATACGCAGTATTTT. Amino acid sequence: CASTLLAGADTQYF. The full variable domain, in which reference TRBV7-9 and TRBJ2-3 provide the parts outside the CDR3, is DTGVSQNPRHKITKRGQNVTFRCDPISEHNRLYWYRQTLGQGPEFLTYFQNEAQLEKSRLLSDRFSAERPKGSFSTLEIQRTEQGDSAMYLCASTLLAGADTQYFGPGTRLTVL.

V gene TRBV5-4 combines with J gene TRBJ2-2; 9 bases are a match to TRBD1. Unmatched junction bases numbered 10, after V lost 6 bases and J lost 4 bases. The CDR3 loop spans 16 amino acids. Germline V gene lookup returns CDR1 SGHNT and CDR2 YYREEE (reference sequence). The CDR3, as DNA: TGTGCCAGCACCGATGGGGGACAGGGCCGCACCGGGGAGCTGTTTTTT. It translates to CASTDGGQGRTGELFF.

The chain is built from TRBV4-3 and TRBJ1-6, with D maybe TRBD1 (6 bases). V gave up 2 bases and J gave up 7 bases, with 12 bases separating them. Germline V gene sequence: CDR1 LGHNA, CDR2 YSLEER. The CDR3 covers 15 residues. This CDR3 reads CASSQFHRENSPLHF. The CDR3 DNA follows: TGCGCCAGCAGCCAATTCCACAGGGAAAATTCACCCCTCCACTTT.

The CDR3 is CASSPRINTEAFF. The CDR3 DNA reads TGTGCCAGCAGTCCTCGGATTAACACTGAAGCTTTCTTT. The chain is built from TRBV28 and TRBJ1-1, with unresolved D. Trimming shortened V by 5 bases and J by 2 bases, and 9 bases separated the two germline ends. Germline V gene sequence: CDR1 MDHEN, CDR2 SYDVKM. The CDR3 consists of 13 residues.

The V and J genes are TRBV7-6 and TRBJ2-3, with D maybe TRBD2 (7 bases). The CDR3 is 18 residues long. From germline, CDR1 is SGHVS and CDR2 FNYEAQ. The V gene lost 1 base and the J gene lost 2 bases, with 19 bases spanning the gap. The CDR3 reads CASSLVPSGTSSTDTQYF. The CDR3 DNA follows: TGTGCCAGCAGCTTAGTCCCCAGCGGGACAAGCTCCACAGATACGCAGTATTTT.

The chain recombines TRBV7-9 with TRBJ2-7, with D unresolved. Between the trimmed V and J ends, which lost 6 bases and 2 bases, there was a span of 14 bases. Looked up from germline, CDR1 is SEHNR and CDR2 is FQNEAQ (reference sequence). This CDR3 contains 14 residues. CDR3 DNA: TGTGCCAGCAGTTTCGTAGGGTCGGCCTACGAGCAGTACTTC. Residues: CASSFVGSAYEQYF.

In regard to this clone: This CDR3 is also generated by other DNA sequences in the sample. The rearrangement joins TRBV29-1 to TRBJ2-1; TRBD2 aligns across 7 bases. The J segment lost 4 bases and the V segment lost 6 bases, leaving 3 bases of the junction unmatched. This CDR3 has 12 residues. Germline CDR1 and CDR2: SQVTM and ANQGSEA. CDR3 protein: CSVRTSYNEQFF. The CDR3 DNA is TGCAGCGTAAGGACTAGTTACAATGAGCAGTTCTTC.

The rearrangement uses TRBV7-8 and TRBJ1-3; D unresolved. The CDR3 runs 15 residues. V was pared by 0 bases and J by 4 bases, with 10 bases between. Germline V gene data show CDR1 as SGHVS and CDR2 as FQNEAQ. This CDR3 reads CASSLAPGPGNTIYF. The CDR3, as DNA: TGTGCCAGCAGCTTAGCGCCAGGCCCGGGAAACACCATATATTTT.

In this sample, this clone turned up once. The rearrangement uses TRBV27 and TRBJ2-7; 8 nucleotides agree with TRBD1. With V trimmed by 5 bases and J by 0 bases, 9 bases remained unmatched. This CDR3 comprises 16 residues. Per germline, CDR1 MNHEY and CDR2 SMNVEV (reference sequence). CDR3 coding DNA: TGTGCCAGCAGTAGACAGGGGCCCACAGTCTCCTACGAGCAGTACTTC. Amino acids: CASSRQGPTVSYEQYF.

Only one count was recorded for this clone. CDR3 amino acids: CASSPLAGGYNEQFF. The CDR3 nucleotides read TGTGCCAGCAGCCCTTTGGCGGGAGGGTACAATGAGCAGTTCTTC. J is TRBJ2-1 and V is TRBV7-6; 9 bases are shared with TRBD2. CDR3 length: 15 amino acids. Looked up from germline, CDR1 is SGHVS and CDR2 is FNYEAQ. With 5 bases clipped from V and 4 bases from J, the junction kept 6 bases outside the gene matches.

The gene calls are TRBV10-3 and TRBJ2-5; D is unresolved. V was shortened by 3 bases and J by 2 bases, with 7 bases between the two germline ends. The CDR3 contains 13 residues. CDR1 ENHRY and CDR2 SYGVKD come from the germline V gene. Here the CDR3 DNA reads TGTGCCATCAGTGAAGGGCGGCAAGAGACCCAGTACTTC. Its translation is CAISEGRQETQYF.

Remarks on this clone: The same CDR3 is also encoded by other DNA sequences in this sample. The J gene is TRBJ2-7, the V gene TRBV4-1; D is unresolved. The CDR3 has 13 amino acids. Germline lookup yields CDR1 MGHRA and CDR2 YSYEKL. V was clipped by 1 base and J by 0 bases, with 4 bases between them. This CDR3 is CASSQVVSYEQYF. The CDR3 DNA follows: TGCGCCAGCAGCCAAGTCGTCTCCTACGAGCAGTACTTC.

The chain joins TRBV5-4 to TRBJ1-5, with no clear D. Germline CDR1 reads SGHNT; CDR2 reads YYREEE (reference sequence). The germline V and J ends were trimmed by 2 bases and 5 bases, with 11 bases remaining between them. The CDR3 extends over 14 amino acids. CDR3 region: CASSFKGGDQPQHF. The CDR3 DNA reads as TGTGCCAGCAGCTTTAAAGGCGGCGATCAGCCCCAGCATTTT.

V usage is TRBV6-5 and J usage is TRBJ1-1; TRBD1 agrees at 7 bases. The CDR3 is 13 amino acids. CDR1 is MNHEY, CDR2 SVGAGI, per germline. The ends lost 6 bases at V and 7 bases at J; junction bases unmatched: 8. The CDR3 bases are TGTGCCAGCAGCGACCCCAGGGGGGTTGAAGCTTTCTTT. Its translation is CASSDPRGVEAFF.